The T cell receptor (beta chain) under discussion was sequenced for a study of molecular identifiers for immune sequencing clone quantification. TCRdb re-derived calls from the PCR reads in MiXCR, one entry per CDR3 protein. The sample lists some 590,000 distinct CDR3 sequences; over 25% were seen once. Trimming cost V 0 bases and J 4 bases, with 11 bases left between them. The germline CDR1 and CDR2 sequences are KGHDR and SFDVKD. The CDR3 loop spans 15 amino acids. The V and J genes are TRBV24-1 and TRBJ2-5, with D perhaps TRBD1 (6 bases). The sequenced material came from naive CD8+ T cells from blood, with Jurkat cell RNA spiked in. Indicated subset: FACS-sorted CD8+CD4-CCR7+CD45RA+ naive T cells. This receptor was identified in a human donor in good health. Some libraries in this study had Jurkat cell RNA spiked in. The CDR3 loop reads CATSDLGRGGETQYF. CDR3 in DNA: TGTGCCACCAGTGATTTGGGACGAGGGGGAGAGACCCAGTACTTC.